This record concerns one T cell receptor beta chain sequence. This specimen belongs to a study of OX40 agonist ivuxolimab in advanced cancers. Turning to the study itself: As their treatment, patients were administered ivuxolimab, an agonistic anti-OX40 (CD134) antibody. The patients received ivuxolimab by intravenous route every 2 weeks at 0.01 to 10 mg/kg.

Germline values: CDR1 SGHTS, CDR2 YDEGEE. The CDR3 sequence is 10 residues long. V lost 4 bases and J lost 3, with 0 bases in between. Repertoires were generated with immunoSEQ multiplex PCR, while TCRdb's copy carries only in-frame clones and drops some. The table includes about 20,000 clones, about four fifths detected once. This specimen was CD4+ or CD8+ T cells sorted from blood, taken in a trial of the OX40 agonist ivuxolimab. This chain connects TRBV5-8 to TRBJ2-3, with D hard to call. The origin of this receptor is an adult with an advanced solid tumor such as melanoma, head and neck, liver or kidney cancer. The CDR3 loop is CASSTDTQYF. CDR3 in DNA: TGTGCCAGCAGCACAGATACGCAGTATTTT.